These 10 T cell receptor beta chains originate from one sample sequenced in a study of beta chain features in type 1 diabetes. Reverse transcribing all isolated RNA meant expressed TCRB transcripts were sequenced. The repertoire was sequenced with immunoSEQ multiplex PCR; TCRdb's copy has only in-frame clones and lacks some. The table records approximately 90,000 clones, roughly 30% of them present only once. Sequenced sample: stem cell memory CD4+ T cells from blood. These receptors all come from a young woman in good health.

The chain combines TRBV6-6 with TRBJ1-2; D is unresolved. Trimming took 8 bases from V and 8 from J, leaving 27 bases between them. From germline, CDR1 is MNHNY and CDR2 SVGAGI (reference sequence). The CDR3 sequence is 16 residues long. The CDR3 spells CASSLTSGDGIAGYTF. CDR3 DNA sequence: TGTGCCAGCTCACTCACCTCCGGGGATGGTATAGCAGGCTACACCTTC.

This sequence joins TRBV6-6 and TRBJ1-2; tentative D call: TRBD1 (6 bases). Germline V gene data show CDR1 as MNHNY and CDR2 as SVGAGI (reference sequence). Trimming pared 5 bases from V and 5 bases from J, leaving 12 bases between. The CDR3 extends over 13 amino acids. The DNA for the CDR3 is TGTGCCAGCAGTCCCGAAGGGGGATATGGCTACACCTTC. It encodes CASSPEGGYGYTF.

The V and J genes are TRBV2 and TRBJ2-5; D possibly corresponds to TRBD1 (5 bases). The CDR3 loop spans 14 amino acids. Per the germline V gene, CDR1 is SNHLY and CDR2 is FYNNEI. V shed 4 bases and J shed 2 bases, with 11 bases lying between them. In DNA form, the CDR3 reads TGTGCCAGCAGTGCAGGAAGGGGACAAGAGACCCAGTACTTC. This codes for CASSAGRGQETQYF.

The J gene is TRBJ2-2, the V gene TRBV18, with 7 bases identical to TRBD2. The junction had 14 bases not matched to a gene; V was cut back by 3 bases and J by 4 bases. Germline V CDR1 and CDR2: KGHSH, LQKENI. The CDR3 is 18 amino acids. The CDR3 nucleotides read TGTGCCAGCTCACCGTCGAGTGTTGGCGGGAGTATCACCGGGGAGCTGTTTTTT. Amino acid sequence: CASSPSSVGGSITGELFF.

The J gene is TRBJ2-1, the V gene TRBV9; TRBD2 matches at 8 bases. The CDR3 consists of 17 residues. Germline-derived CDR1 and CDR2 are SGDLS and YYNGEE. V lost 0 bases to trimming and J lost 0 bases; unmatched junction nucleotides: 5. The CDR3 reads CASSVDGSGSSYNEQFF. CDR3 in DNA: TGTGCCAGCAGCGTAGATGGGAGCGGGAGCTCCTACAATGAGCAGTTCTTC.

The chain links TRBV18 to TRBJ2-7; 8 nucleotides match TRBD1. CDR3 length: 14 residues. Germline V gives CDR1 KGHSH, CDR2 LQKENI. Losses at the gene ends were 4 bases for V and 7 bases for J; bases not matched to a gene: 9. The CDR3 nucleotides are TGTGCCAGCTCACGACAGGGGTTGGAGGGTGAGCAGTACTTC. It specifies CASSRQGLEGEQYF. The variable domain in full, completed from reference TRBV18 and TRBJ2-7, reads NAGVMQNPRHLVRRRGQEARLRCSPMKGHSHVYWYRQLPEEGLKFMVYLQKENIIDESGMPKERFSAEFPKEGPSILRIQQVVRGDSAAYFCASSRQGLEGEQYFGPGTRLTVT.

The V and J genes are TRBV4-2 and TRBJ2-5, with TRBD1 matching over 7 bases. Germline-derived CDR1 and CDR2 are LGHNA and YNFKEQ. The V gene end was trimmed by 7 bases and the J gene end by 2 bases; junction bases not matched to a gene: 4. The CDR3 runs to 13 residues. Here the CDR3 reads CASTNRGQETQYF. In DNA, the CDR3 is TGTGCCAGCACAAACAGGGGTCAAGAGACCCAGTACTTC.

This chain links TRBV18 with TRBJ1-2; 9 nucleotides match TRBD1. V was pared by 3 bases and J by 4 bases, with 6 bases of the junction left unmatched. CDR1 is KGHSH, CDR2 LQKENI, per germline. The CDR3 contains 15 residues. The CDR3 is CASSPGAGQGYGYTF. DNA of the CDR3: TGTGCCAGCTCACCCGGAGCGGGACAGGGCTATGGCTACACCTTC.

This sequence joins TRBV7-2 and TRBJ1-2, with D perhaps TRBD1 (6 bases). The V end was cut by 5 bases, the J end by 2 bases, with 15 bases between. The CDR3 covers 15 residues. CDR1 is SGHTA and CDR2 is FQGNSA in the germline V gene. The DNA of the CDR3 is TGTGCCAGCAGCCGGGGGGGCAGCCAGAACTATGGCTACACCTTC. This encodes CASSRGGSQNYGYTF. The entire variable domain, with the rest obtained from reference TRBV7-2 and TRBJ1-2, is as follows: GAGVSQSPSNKVTEKGKDVELRCDPISGHTALYWYRQSLGQGLEFLIYFQGNSAPDKSGLPSDRFSAERTGGSVSTLTIQRTQQEDSAVYLCASSRGGSQNYGYTFGSGTRLTVV.

The rearrangement links TRBV7-9 to TRBJ1-5, with 8 bases lining up with TRBD1. The CDR3 runs 15 residues. The ends lost 2 bases at V and 0 bases at J; junction bases unmatched: 0. Germline CDR1 and CDR2: SEHNR and FQNEAQ (reference sequence). CDR3 nucleotides: TGTGCCAGCAGCTTACAGGGGGCTAGCAATCAGCCCCAGCATTTT. Amino acids: CASSLQGASNQPQHF. The full variable domain, with the rest looked up from reference TRBV7-9 and TRBJ1-5, is DTGVSQNPRHKITKRGQNVTFRCDPISEHNRLYWYRQTLGQGPEFLTYFQNEAQLEKSRLLSDRFSAERPKGSFSTLEIQRTEQGDSAMYLCASSLQGASNQPQHFGDGTRLSIL.